These 4 T cell receptor beta chains share one sample of origin, sequenced in a study of cytomegalovirus exposure and HLA in healthy donors. A multiplex PCR was run with 60 Vbeta primers and 13 Jbeta primers. The assay was immunoSEQ multiplex PCR, and TCRdb's table has in-frame clones only and misses some. The data show under 130,000 clones, roughly 80% seen once. Material for sequencing was PBMCs. Receptors originate from a woman in her thirties or forties in good health and CMV-seropositive.

The gene calls are TRBV28 and TRBJ2-1; no clear D gene. This CDR3 is 12 amino acids long. V lost 4 bases and J lost 10, with 11 bases in between. Germline CDR1 MDHEN, CDR2 SYDVKM. CDR3 in amino acids: CASSSIEREQFF. The CDR3 DNA follows: TGTGCCAGCAGTTCGATAGAACGGGAGCAGTTCTTC.

V usage is TRBV7-2 and J usage is TRBJ2-3; D call uncertain. With 5 bases removed from V and 4 bases from J, the gap between germline ends came to 10 bases. Germline CDR1 reads SGHTA; CDR2 reads FQGNSA. The CDR3 is made up of 13 amino acids. The CDR3 here is CASSQMSSDTQYF. The CDR3 nucleotides are TGTGCCAGCAGCCAAATGAGCTCAGATACGCAGTATTTT.

The V call is TRBV5-1, the J call TRBJ2-7, with TRBD2 matching over 13 bases. CDR3 length: 22 amino acids. With V trimmed by 5 bases and J by 2 bases, 25 bases remained unmatched. Germline-derived CDR1 and CDR2 are SGHRS and YFSETQ. CDR3 nucleotide sequence: TGCGCCAGCAGAATCGGGCATAGGACAGCCACCGGGACTAGCGGGAATCCCTACGAGCAGTACTTC. Amino acids: CASRIGHRTATGTSGNPYEQYF.

This chain connects TRBV6-1 to TRBJ1-2; 9 positions agree with TRBD1. V lost 6 bases, J lost 4 bases, and 9 bases stayed unmatched. The CDR3 runs to 15 residues. Germline CDR1 reads MNHNS; CDR2 reads SASEGT. The CDR3 loop reads CASSTDRGELYGYTF. CDR3 coding DNA: TGTGCCAGCAGCACGGACAGGGGCGAACTCTATGGCTACACCTTC.